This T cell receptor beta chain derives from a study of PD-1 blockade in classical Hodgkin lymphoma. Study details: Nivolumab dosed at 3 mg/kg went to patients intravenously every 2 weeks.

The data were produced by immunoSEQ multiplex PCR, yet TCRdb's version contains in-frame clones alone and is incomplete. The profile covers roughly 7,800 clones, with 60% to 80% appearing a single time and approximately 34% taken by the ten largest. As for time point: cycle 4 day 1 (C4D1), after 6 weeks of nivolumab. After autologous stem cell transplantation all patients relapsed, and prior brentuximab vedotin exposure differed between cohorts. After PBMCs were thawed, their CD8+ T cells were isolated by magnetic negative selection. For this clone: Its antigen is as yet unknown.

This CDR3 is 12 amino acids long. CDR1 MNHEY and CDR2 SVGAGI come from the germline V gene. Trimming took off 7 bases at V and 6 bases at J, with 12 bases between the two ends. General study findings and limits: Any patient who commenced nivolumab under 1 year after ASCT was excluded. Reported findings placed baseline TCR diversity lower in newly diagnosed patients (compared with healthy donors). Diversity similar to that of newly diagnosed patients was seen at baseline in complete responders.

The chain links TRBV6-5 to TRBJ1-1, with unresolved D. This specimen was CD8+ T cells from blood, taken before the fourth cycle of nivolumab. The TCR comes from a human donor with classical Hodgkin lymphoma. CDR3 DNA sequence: TGTGCCAGCAAAGGCTGGATGGCTGAAGCTTTCTTT. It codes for CASKGWMAEAFF.